Presented here are 24 T cell receptor beta chains from one specimen sequenced in a study of cytomegalovirus exposure and HLA in healthy donors. Use of 60 Vbeta and 13 Jbeta primers characterized the PCR. Assay: immunoSEQ multiplex PCR; the TCRdb copy retains only in-frame clones and omits some. The sample lists under 200,000 clones, around four fifths occurring once. The sample taken for sequencing was PBMCs. All receptors derive from a man younger than 45 in good health and CMV-seronegative.

The J gene is TRBJ2-7, the V gene TRBV6-6, with D perhaps TRBD1 (6 bases). The CDR3 is 15 amino acids. CDR1 is MNHNY and CDR2 is SVGAGI in the germline V gene (reference sequence). V shed 6 bases and J shed 3 bases, with 18 bases lying between them. In DNA, the CDR3 is TGTGCCAGCAGCCTCCCTCAGGGGAACGACTACGAGCAGTACTTC. Translation: CASSLPQGNDYEQYF.

In its sample, this clone was seen a few times. The chain uses TRBV27 and TRBJ2-5; 10 bases line up with TRBD1. This CDR3 contains 15 residues. Germline V gene data show CDR1 as MNHEY and CDR2 as SMNVEV (reference sequence). V lost 1 base to trimming and J lost 4 bases; unmatched junction nucleotides: 3. This CDR3 is CASSLWTGGIETQYF. In DNA form, the CDR3 reads TGTGCCAGCAGTTTATGGACAGGGGGGATAGAGACCCAGTACTTC.

There are a few counts of this clone. The J gene is TRBJ2-1, the V gene TRBV25-1; 9 nucleotides line up with TRBD2. Germline CDR1 MGHDK, CDR2 SYGVNS. The length of the CDR3 is 15 residues. The J segment lost 6 bases and the V segment lost 6 bases, leaving 9 bases of the junction unmatched. The chain's CDR3 is CASRKGGGRANEQFF. The DNA for the CDR3 is TGTGCCAGCAGGAAGGGGGGCGGGAGGGCCAATGAGCAGTTCTTC.

This clone appeared a few times. This chain links TRBV6-6 with TRBJ1-1; 7 nucleotides line up with TRBD1. The CDR3 is 14 residues long. Germline loops: CDR1 MNHNY, CDR2 SVGAGI (reference sequence). J was trimmed by 5 bases and V by 5 bases; bases with no gene match: 8. Here the CDR3 reads CASSPRQGGTEAFF. The DNA for the CDR3 is TGTGCCAGCAGTCCCCGACAGGGTGGGACTGAAGCTTTCTTT.

This sequence joins TRBV4-1 and TRBJ1-1; perhaps TRBD1 as D (5 bases). This CDR3 comprises 14 residues. V lost 6 bases and J 3 bases, leaving 14 bases between the germline ends. The germline gives CDR1 MGHRA, CDR2 YSYEKL. The CDR3 nucleotides read TGCGCCAGCAGTCAGACACGGGGGGACACTGAAGCTTTCTTT. It translates to CASSQTRGDTEAFF.

The rearrangement uses TRBV9 and TRBJ1-2; 8 bases match TRBD1. CDR1 SGDLS and CDR2 YYNGEE come from the germline V gene. This CDR3 is 16 amino acids long. J was trimmed by 8 bases and V by 2 bases; bases with no gene match: 14. The CDR3 is CASSVDPLQGAGGYTF. CDR3 coding DNA: TGTGCCAGCAGCGTCGATCCCCTCCAGGGGGCTGGGGGCTACACCTTC.

The chain employs TRBV7-2 and TRBJ1-2; 10 positions agree with TRBD1. The V and J ends lost 3 bases and 8 bases, in that order; junction bases with no gene match: 9. The CDR3 is 15 amino acids. Germline CDR1 SGHTA, CDR2 FQGNSA. The CDR3 nucleotides are TGTGCCAGCAGCTTCCACCCCGGGACAGGGGACGGCTACACCTTC. It encodes CASSFHPGTGDGYTF.

The chain uses TRBV4-1 and TRBJ1-2; TRBD1 is a possible D gene (5 bases). Per germline, CDR1 MGHRA and CDR2 YSYEKL. V was cut by 3 bases and J by 8 bases, with 16 bases left in between. This CDR3 has 14 amino acids. The CDR3 loop is CASSQLMQGSGYTF. CDR3 in DNA: TGCGCCAGCAGCCAGCTTATGCAGGGATCCGGCTACACCTTC.

The CDR3 nucleotides are TGTGCCAGCAGTGAAGCGTCAGGGCAGCAGCCCCAGCATTTT. Translating it yields CASSEASGQQPQHF. V and J are TRBV2 and TRBJ1-5, with a tentative D call TRBD1 (5 bases). The V and J ends lost 0 bases and 7 bases respectively, with 10 bases between them. The CDR3 runs to 14 residues. CDR1 and CDR2 from the germline V gene are SNHLY and FYNNEI. The full variable domain, rest sourced from reference TRBV2 and TRBJ1-5, is EPEVTQTPSHQVTQMGQEVILRCVPISNHLYFYWYRQILGQKVEFLVSFYNNEISEKSEIFDDQFSVERPDGSNFTLKIRSTKLEDSAMYFCASSEASGQQPQHFGDGTRLSIL.

This clone was seen a few times. V usage is TRBV4-1 and J usage is TRBJ2-7, with a weak D call TRBD2 (6 bases). The V and J ends lost 3 bases and 2 bases respectively, with 14 bases between them. CDR3 length equals 15 residues. Germline V lookup: CDR1 MGHRA, CDR2 YSYEKL. The DNA for the CDR3 is TGCGCCAGCAGCCAGGGGGAGGTGCCAACCTACGAGCAGTACTTC. Amino acid sequence: CASSQGEVPTYEQYF.

The rearrangement links TRBV12-2 to TRBJ1-2; TRBD1 is the table's D call, not checked against the DNA. TRBV12-2 is annotated as a pseudogene. CDR3 size: 16 residues. The DNA of the CDR3 is TGTGCAAGTCGCCGTTTGAAGGGACAGGGAGGAGGGGGCTACACCTTC. Residues: CASRRLKGQGGGGYTF.

The rearrangement joins TRBV30 to TRBJ1-3; 9 bases fit TRBD1. The junction had 2 bases not matched to a gene; V was cut back by 1 base and J by 4 bases. Germline lookup yields CDR1 GTSNPN and CDR2 SVGIG (reference sequence). CDR3 length equals 14 residues. The CDR3 protein is CAWSEGQGGNTIYF. The CDR3, as DNA: TGTGCCTGGAGTGAGGGACAGGGAGGAAACACCATATATTTT.

V usage is TRBV7-9 and J usage is TRBJ2-7, with 9 bases identical to TRBD2. The CDR3 is 15 residues long. V shed 6 bases and J 4 bases; nucleotides not matched to a gene: 10. Per the germline V gene, CDR1 is SEHNR and CDR2 is FQNEAQ (reference sequence). The CDR3 loop is CASRSAGGQPYEQYF. For the CDR3, the DNA is TGTGCCAGCAGATCCGCGGGAGGGCAACCATACGAGCAGTACTTC.

The V gene is TRBV7-2, the J gene TRBJ1-2; 9 bases match TRBD1. Germline loops: CDR1 SGHTA, CDR2 FQGNSA. The CDR3 has 15 amino acids. V shed 6 bases, J shed 4 bases, and the junction held 9 bases outside the gene matches. CDR3 DNA: TGTGCCAGCAGAACCGGGACAGGGAGAGGCTATGGCTACACCTTC. This codes for CASRTGTGRGYGYTF.

This clone was counted once. The rearrangement uses TRBV27 and TRBJ2-7; 10 nucleotides line up with TRBD1. The CDR3 consists of 15 residues. The V segment lost 5 bases and the J segment 6 bases; nucleotides outside the gene matches: 10. Germline values: CDR1 MNHEY, CDR2 SMNVEV (reference sequence). CDR3 loop: CASSPTGTGAREQYF. As DNA, the CDR3 is TGTGCCAGCAGTCCAACCGGGACAGGGGCGCGCGAGCAGTACTTC.

There are a few counts of this clone. This chain uses TRBV5-4 with TRBJ2-7, with 7 bases lining up with TRBD2. V shed 4 bases and J 7 bases; nucleotides not matched to a gene: 8. Germline V gene sequence: CDR1 SGHNT, CDR2 YYREEE (reference sequence). The CDR3 consists of 13 residues. The CDR3 reads CASSRGDYWEQYF. The CDR3 DNA follows: TGTGCCAGCAGCCGCGGGGACTATTGGGAGCAGTACTTC.

Concerning this clone itself: A read error likely explains this, since a far larger clone differs by one base. The CDR3 nucleotides read TGCGCCAGCAGCCAGGAACAGGGGTCCTACGAGCAGTACTTC. Residues: CASSQEQGSYEQYF. This chain connects TRBV5-1 to TRBJ2-7; 7 nucleotides agree with TRBD1. CDR3 length equals 14 residues. Germline V gives CDR1 SGHRS, CDR2 YFSETQ. Unmatched junction bases numbered 5, after V lost 4 bases and J lost 1 base. Combining the CDR3 with reference TRBV5-1 and TRBJ2-7 gives the whole variable domain KAGVTQTPRYLIKTRGQQVTLSCSPISGHRSVSWYQQTPGQGLQFLFEYFSETQRNKGNFPGRFSGRQFSNSRSEMNVSTLELGDSALYLCASSQEQGSYEQYFGPGTRLTVT.

This chain connects TRBV28 to TRBJ1-3; possible D gene TRBD1, 6 bases. CDR1 and CDR2 (germline): MDHEN, SYDVKM. V lost 6 bases and J lost 0, with 15 bases in between. The CDR3 runs 16 residues. In DNA form, the CDR3 reads TGTGCCAGCAGAAACCCCCAGGGGACCTCTGGAAACACCATATATTTT. This translates into CASRNPQGTSGNTIYF.

The chain recombines TRBV4-1 with TRBJ2-1; 8 bases match TRBD2. The CDR3 extends over 16 amino acids. J gave up 1 base and V 2 bases, and 4 bases lay outside the gene matches. CDR1 MGHRA and CDR2 YSYEKL come from the germline V gene. The DNA of the CDR3 is TGCGCCAGCAGCCAACCCCCGGGAGGGTCCTACAATGAGCAGTTCTTC. It yields the protein CASSQPPGGSYNEQFF.

The V and J genes are TRBV6-6 and TRBJ2-1, with a weak D call TRBD2 (5 bases). The CDR3 is made up of 14 amino acids. The germline V gene encodes CDR1 MNHNY and CDR2 SVGAGI (reference sequence). The germline V and J ends were trimmed by 6 bases and 4 bases, with 13 bases remaining between them. CDR3 sequence: CASRTGSEYNEQFF. The CDR3 DNA follows: TGTGCCAGCAGGACGGGGTCCGAATACAATGAGCAGTTCTTC.

The chain employs TRBV2 and TRBJ2-5; 9 bases line up with TRBD2. J gave up 2 bases and V 6 bases, and 1 base lay outside the gene matches. The CDR3 is 13 residues long. The germline V gene encodes CDR1 SNHLY and CDR2 FYNNEI. The CDR3 loop reads CASRLAGQETQYF. CDR3 nucleotides: TGTGCCAGCAGGCTAGCGGGACAAGAGACCCAGTACTTC. The full variable domain, rest sourced from reference TRBV2 and TRBJ2-5, is EPEVTQTPSHQVTQMGQEVILRCVPISNHLYFYWYRQILGQKVEFLVSFYNNEISEKSEIFDDQFSVERPDGSNFTLKIRSTKLEDSAMYFCASRLAGQETQYFGPGTRLLVL.

The rearrangement joins TRBV15 to TRBJ2-7; weak D call: TRBD1 (7 bases). Germline CDR1 reads LNHNV; CDR2 reads YYDKDF (reference sequence). V was shortened by 5 bases and J by 5 bases, with 22 bases between the two germline ends. The CDR3 covers 16 residues. The DNA of the CDR3 is TGTGCCACCAGCTCTTTGGGGGGACAGACCCTGAACGAGCAGTACTTC. Its protein is CATSSLGGQTLNEQYF.

This chain links TRBV7-2 with TRBJ1-1; D not certain. Germline CDR1 is SGHTA and CDR2 is FQGNSA. The V end was cut by 4 bases, the J end by 11 bases, with 20 bases between. The CDR3 length is 14 residues. DNA for the CDR3: TGTGCCAGCAGCTCCAACCTCGGCGGGCCGTGGGCTTTCTTT. It is translated as CASSSNLGGPWAFF.

The chain has TRBV10-3 and TRBJ2-5; TRBD1 aligns across 8 bases. From germline, CDR1 is ENHRY and CDR2 SYGVKD. The junction had 6 bases not matched to a gene; V was cut back by 2 bases and J by 1 base. The length of the CDR3 is 16 residues. CDR3 sequence: CAISETGQGGQETQYF. CDR3 nucleotide sequence: TGTGCCATCAGTGAGACCGGACAGGGAGGCCAAGAGACCCAGTACTTC.